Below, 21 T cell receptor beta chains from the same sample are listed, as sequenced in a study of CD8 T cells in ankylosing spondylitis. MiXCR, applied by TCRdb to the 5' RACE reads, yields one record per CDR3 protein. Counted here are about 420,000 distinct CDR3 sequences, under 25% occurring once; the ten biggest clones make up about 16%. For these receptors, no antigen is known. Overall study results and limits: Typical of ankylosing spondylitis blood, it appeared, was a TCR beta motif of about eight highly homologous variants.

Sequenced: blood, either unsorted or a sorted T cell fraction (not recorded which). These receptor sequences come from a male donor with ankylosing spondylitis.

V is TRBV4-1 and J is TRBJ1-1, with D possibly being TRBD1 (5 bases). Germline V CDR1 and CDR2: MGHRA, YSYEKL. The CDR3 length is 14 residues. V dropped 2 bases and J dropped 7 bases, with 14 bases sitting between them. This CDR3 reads CASSQPLSGGEAFF. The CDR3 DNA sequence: TGCGCCAGCAGCCAACCCCTCTCCGGGGGTGAAGCTTTCTTT.

The DNA of the CDR3 is TGTGCCAGCAGAGGGACAGGGCCAGGCGAGCAGTACTTC. Encoded protein: CASRGTGPGEQYF. The V and J genes are TRBV12-3 or TRBV12-4 and TRBJ2-7, with TRBD1 matching over 9 bases. CDR3 size: 13 residues. V dropped 6 bases and J dropped 6; count of bases not matched to a gene: 6.

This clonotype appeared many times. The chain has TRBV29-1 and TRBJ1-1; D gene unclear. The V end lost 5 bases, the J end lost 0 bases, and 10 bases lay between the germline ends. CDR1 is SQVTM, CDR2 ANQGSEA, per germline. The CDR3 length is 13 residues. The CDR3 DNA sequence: TGCAGCGTTAGGGCGAATTTGAACACTGAAGCTTTCTTT. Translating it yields CSVRANLNTEAFF.

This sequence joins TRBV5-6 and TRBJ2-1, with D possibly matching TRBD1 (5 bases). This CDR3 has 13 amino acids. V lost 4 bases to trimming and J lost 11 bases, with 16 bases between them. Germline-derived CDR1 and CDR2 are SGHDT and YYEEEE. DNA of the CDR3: TGTGCCAGCAGCGAGACCGGACAAGAAAAGCAGTTCTTC. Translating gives CASSETGQEKQFF.

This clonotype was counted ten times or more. The CDR3 bases are TGCAGCGTTGGATCAGGGGGCGCTGGACAGCCCCAGCATTTT. Encoded protein: CSVGSGGAGQPQHF. The chain carries TRBV29-1 and TRBJ1-5; TRBD1 agrees at 8 bases. Germline V gene data show CDR1 as SQVTM and CDR2 as ANQGSEA. The CDR3 runs to 14 residues. V lost 4 bases to trimming and J lost 7 bases; unmatched junction nucleotides: 9.

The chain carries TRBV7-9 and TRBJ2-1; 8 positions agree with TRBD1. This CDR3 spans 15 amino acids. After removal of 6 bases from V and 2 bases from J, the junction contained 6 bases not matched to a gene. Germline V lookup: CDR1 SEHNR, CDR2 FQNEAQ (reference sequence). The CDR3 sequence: CASRGDRMAYNEQFF. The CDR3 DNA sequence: TGTGCCAGCAGAGGGGACAGGATGGCCTACAATGAGCAGTTCTTC.

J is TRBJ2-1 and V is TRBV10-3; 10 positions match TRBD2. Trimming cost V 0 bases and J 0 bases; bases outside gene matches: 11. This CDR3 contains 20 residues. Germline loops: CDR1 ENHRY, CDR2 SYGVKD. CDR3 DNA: TGTGCCATCAGTGAGTCTCCTAGCGGGAGCCCCTCCTTCTCCTACAATGAGCAGTTCTTC. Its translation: CAISESPSGSPSFSYNEQFF.

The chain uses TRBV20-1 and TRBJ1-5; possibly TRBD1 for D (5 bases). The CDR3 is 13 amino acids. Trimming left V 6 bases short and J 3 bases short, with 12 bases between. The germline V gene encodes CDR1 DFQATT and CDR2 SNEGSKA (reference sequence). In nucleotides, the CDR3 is TGCAGTGCAAGGGGCAGGGTCAATCAGCCCCAGCATTTT. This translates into CSARGRVNQPQHF.

CDR3 protein: CASRGQGGLNTEAFF. The CDR3 DNA reads as TGTGCCAGCAGGGGACAGGGAGGGCTGAACACTGAAGCTTTCTTT. This chain joins TRBV7-2 and TRBJ1-1; 9 bases align to TRBD1. The germline V gene encodes CDR1 SGHTA and CDR2 FQGNSA. V trimming: 6 bases; J trimming: 0 bases; junction bases outside the gene matches: 5. There are 15 residues in the CDR3.

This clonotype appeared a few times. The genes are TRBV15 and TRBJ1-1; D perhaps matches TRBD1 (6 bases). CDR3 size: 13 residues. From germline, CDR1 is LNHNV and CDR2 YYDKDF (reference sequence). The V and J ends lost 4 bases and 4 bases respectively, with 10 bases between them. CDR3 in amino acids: CATSTGTTTEAFF. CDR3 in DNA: TGTGCCACCAGCACCGGGACAACCACTGAAGCTTTCTTT.

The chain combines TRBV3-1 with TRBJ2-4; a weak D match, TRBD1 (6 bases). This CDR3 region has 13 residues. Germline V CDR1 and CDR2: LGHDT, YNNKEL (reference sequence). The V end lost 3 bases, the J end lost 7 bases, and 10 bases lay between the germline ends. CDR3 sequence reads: CASSHRGVNIQYF. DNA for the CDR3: TGTGCCAGCAGCCACAGGGGTGTGAACATTCAGTACTTC.

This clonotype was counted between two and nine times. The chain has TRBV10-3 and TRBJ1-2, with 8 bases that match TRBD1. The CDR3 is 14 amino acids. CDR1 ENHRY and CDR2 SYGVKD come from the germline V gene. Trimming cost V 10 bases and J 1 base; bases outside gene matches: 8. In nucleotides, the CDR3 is TGTGCCACCCAGGCGGGACAGGTTAACTATGGCTACACCTTC. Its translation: CATQAGQVNYGYTF.

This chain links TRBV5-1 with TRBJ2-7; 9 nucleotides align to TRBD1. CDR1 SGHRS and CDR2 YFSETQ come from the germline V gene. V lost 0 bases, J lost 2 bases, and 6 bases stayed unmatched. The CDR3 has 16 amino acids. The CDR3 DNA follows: TGCGCCAGCAGCTTGGCTTGGACAGGGGAACCCTACGAGCAGTACTTC. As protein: CASSLAWTGEPYEQYF.

CDR3 region: CASRGRDRSYEQYF. The CDR3 nucleotides read TGTGCCAGTAGAGGCCGGGACAGATCCTACGAGCAGTACTTC. V is TRBV19 and J is TRBJ2-7; 7 nucleotides line up with TRBD1. CDR1 LNHDA and CDR2 SQIVND come from the germline V gene (reference sequence). This CDR3 has 14 residues. The V and J ends lost 6 bases and 1 base, in that order; junction bases with no gene match: 6.

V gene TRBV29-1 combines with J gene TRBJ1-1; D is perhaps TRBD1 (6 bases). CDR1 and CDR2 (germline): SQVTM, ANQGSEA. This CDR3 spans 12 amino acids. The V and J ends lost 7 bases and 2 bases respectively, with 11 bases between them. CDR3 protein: CSGQGYNTEAFF. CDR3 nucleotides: TGCAGCGGTCAGGGGTACAACACTGAAGCTTTCTTT.

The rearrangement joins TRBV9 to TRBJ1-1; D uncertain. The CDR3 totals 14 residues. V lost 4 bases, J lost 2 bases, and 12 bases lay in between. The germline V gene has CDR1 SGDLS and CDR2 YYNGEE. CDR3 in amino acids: CASSSSPVNTEAFF. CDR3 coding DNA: TGTGCCAGCAGCTCCTCGCCGGTTAACACTGAAGCTTTCTTT.

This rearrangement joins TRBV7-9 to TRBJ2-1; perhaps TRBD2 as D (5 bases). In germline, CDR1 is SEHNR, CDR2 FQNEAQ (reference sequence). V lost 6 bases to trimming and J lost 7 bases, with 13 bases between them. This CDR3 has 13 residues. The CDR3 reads CASRSGNLNEQFF. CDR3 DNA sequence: TGTGCCAGCAGGTCCGGGAACTTAAATGAGCAGTTCTTC.

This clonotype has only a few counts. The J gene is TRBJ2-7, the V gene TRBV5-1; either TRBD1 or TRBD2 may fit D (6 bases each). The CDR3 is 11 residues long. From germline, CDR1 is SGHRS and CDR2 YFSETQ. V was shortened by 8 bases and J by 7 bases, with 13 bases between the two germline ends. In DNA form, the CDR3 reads TGCGCCAGTAGGGGGGAGGAAGAGCAGTACTTC. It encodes CASRGEEEQYF.

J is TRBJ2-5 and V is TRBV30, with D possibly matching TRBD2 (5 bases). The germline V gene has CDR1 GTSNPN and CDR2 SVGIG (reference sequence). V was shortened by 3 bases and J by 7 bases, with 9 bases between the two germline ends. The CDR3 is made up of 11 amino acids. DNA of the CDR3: TGTGCCTGGAGAGTTGGAGGGACCCAGTACTTC. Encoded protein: CAWRVGGTQYF.

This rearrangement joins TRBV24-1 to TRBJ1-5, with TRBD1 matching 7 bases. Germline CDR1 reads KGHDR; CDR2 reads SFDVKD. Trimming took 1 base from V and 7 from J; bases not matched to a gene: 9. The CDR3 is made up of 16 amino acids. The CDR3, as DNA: TGTGCCACCAGTGATTTACGACAGGGCAGGGGGCAGCCCCAGCATTTT. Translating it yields CATSDLRQGRGQPQHF.

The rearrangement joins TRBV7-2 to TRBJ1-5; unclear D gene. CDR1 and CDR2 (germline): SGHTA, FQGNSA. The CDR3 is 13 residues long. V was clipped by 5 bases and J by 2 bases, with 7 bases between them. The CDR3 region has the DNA TGTGCCAGCAGCCGCTGGGGCAATCAGCCCCAGCATTTT. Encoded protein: CASSRWGNQPQHF.